Shown below are 14 T cell receptor beta chains from a single sample sequenced in a study of shared clonotypes between healthy human individuals. The protocol was immunoSEQ multiplex PCR, while the TCRdb copy is restricted to in-frame clones and leaves out a portion. Counted here are approximately 1.5 million clones, approximately 98.5% occurring once; the ten biggest clones make up roughly 0.36%. The source material was naive CD4+ T cells sorted from blood. Specified subset: CD45RA+ positively selected. These TCRs come from a man aged 25 to 40 in good health.

This clone is a singleton in its sample. The gene calls are TRBV4-3 and TRBJ2-1; 11 positions agree with TRBD2. V lost 4 bases and J lost 7; bases outside the gene matches: 12. Germline V gene data show CDR1 as LGHNA and CDR2 as YSLEER. This CDR3 contains 17 residues. The CDR3 protein is CASSPSATSGTPNEQFF. The CDR3 DNA reads as TGCGCCAGCAGCCCGAGCGCGACTAGCGGGACACCAAATGAGCAGTTCTTC.

Remarks on this clone: One junction end disagrees with the germline gene, perhaps due to a read error. This chain joins TRBV2 and TRBJ1-1, with 9 bases aligning to TRBD1. Per the germline V gene, CDR1 is SNHLY and CDR2 is FYNNEI. CDR3 length: 13 amino acids. The CDR3 sequence is CAGGQGLNAEAFF. The CDR3 DNA reads as TGTGCCGGAGGACAGGGGTTGAACGCTGAAGCTTTCTTT. The whole variable domain, remainder taken from reference TRBV2 and TRBJ1-1, is EPEVTQTPSHQVTQMGQEVILRCVPISNHLYFYWYRQILGQKVEFLVSFYNNEISEKSEIFDDQFSVERPDGSNFTLKIRSTKLEDSAMYFCAGGQGLNAEAFFGQGTRLTVV.

CDR3 in amino acids: CASSYPRTENQPQHF. CDR3 nucleotide sequence: TGTGCCAGCAGTTACCCAAGGACAGAAAATCAGCCCCAGCATTTT. The chain has TRBV6-5 and TRBJ1-5, with D perhaps TRBD1 (6 bases). Germline CDR1 and CDR2: MNHEY and SVGAGI. There are 15 residues in the CDR3. Trimming pared 2 bases from V and 4 bases from J, leaving 12 bases between.

The chain couples TRBV28 to TRBJ2-3, with TRBD2 identical over 7 bases. The length of the CDR3 is 13 residues. Germline CDR1 is MDHEN and CDR2 is SYDVKM. V gave up 5 bases and J gave up 9 bases; unmatched junction bases: 8. CDR3 nucleotides: TGTGCCAGCAGTCAAGGGACTATGGTGACGCAGTATTTT. Residues: CASSQGTMVTQYF.

V and J are TRBV2 and TRBJ2-7, with 9 bases identical to TRBD2. The J segment lost 2 bases and the V segment lost 6 bases, leaving 11 bases of the junction unmatched. This CDR3 region has 16 residues. Looked up from germline, CDR1 is SNHLY and CDR2 is FYNNEI. This CDR3 is CASRRLAEDSTYEQYF. The CDR3 DNA reads as TGTGCCAGCAGAAGACTAGCGGAAGACAGTACCTACGAGCAGTACTTC.

Only one count was recorded for this clone. This chain connects TRBV7-2 to TRBJ2-1; TRBD2 matches at 9 bases. This CDR3 contains 16 residues. Germline lookup yields CDR1 SGHTA and CDR2 FQGNSA. V shed 0 bases and J 6 bases; nucleotides not matched to a gene: 6. The CDR3 sequence: CASSLAALAGFNEQFF. CDR3 DNA sequence: TGTGCCAGCAGCTTAGCAGCCCTAGCGGGGTTCAATGAGCAGTTCTTC.

The V and J genes are TRBV14 and TRBJ2-7, with no clear D. The V and J ends lost 0 bases and 2 bases respectively, with 5 bases between them. Germline lookup yields CDR1 SGHDN and CDR2 FVKESK. This CDR3 is 13 amino acids long. The CDR3 DNA is TGTGCCAGCAGCCAAGATGGGCCCTACGAGCAGTACTTC. It is translated as CASSQDGPYEQYF.

CDR3 DNA sequence: TGCAGCGTCGCAGGACTAGCGGGAGCTCGAGAGCAGTACTTC. Its translation is CSVAGLAGAREQYF. The gene calls are TRBV29-1 and TRBJ2-7; 13 positions match TRBD2. CDR1 and CDR2 from the germline V gene are SQVTM and ANQGSEA. The CDR3 is 14 residues long. J lost 7 bases, V lost 6 bases, and 9 bases had no gene match.

Concerning this clone: Other DNA sequences from this sample encode an identical CDR3 as well. The rearrangement joins TRBV28 to TRBJ1-1, with D possibly being TRBD1 (5 bases). Trimming took 4 bases from V and 5 from J, leaving 17 bases between them. This CDR3 is 15 amino acids long. The germline V gene has CDR1 MDHEN and CDR2 SYDVKM. The CDR3 sequence: CASSSPGRGGTEAFF. The CDR3 coding sequence is TGTGCCAGCAGTTCTCCGGGACGGGGGGGGACTGAAGCTTTCTTT.

The V and J genes are TRBV28 and TRBJ2-5; 10 positions agree with TRBD1. Germline CDR1 and CDR2: MDHEN and SYDVKM. This CDR3 region has 13 residues. Losses at the gene ends were 6 bases for V and 5 bases for J; bases not matched to a gene: 3. Here the CDR3 DNA reads TGTGCCAGCAGCCGGACAGGGGGGGAGACCCAGTACTTC. It translates to CASSRTGGETQYF.

The chain is built from TRBV7-9 and TRBJ1-5; D is uncertain. V lost 4 bases and J 4 bases, leaving 17 bases between the germline ends. Germline CDR1 and CDR2: SEHNR and FQNEAQ (reference sequence). This CDR3 has 16 residues. The DNA of the CDR3 is TGTGCCAGCAGCTCGATTGCCGGGCCGAGAAATCAGCCCCAGCATTTT. This sequence encodes CASSSIAGPRNQPQHF.

This chain connects TRBV5-6 to TRBJ2-3; TRBD2 matches at 9 bases. Germline CDR1 is SGHDT and CDR2 is YYEEEE. Germline trimming cut 4 bases from V and 5 bases from J; bases unmatched to any gene: 5. CDR3 length equals 14 residues. The CDR3 coding sequence is TGTGCCAGCAGCCTGAGCGGGAGGCAAGATACGCAGTATTTT. Translation gives CASSLSGRQDTQYF.

The rearrangement joins TRBV7-2 to TRBJ2-1; TRBD1 matches at 11 bases. Germline V gives CDR1 SGHTA, CDR2 FQGNSA. CDR3 size: 14 residues. Trimming at V came to 5 bases and at J to 9 bases, leaving 6 bases not matched to a gene. The CDR3 reads CASSPSGTGGEQFF. For the CDR3, the DNA is TGTGCCAGCAGCCCCTCCGGGACAGGGGGTGAGCAGTTCTTC.

This clone was detected only once. The chain links TRBV7-9 to TRBJ1-1, with D perhaps matching TRBD1 (5 bases). The CDR3 extends over 15 amino acids. Germline CDR1 SEHNR, CDR2 FQNEAQ (reference sequence). V was trimmed by 2 bases and J by 1 base, leaving 11 bases between them. This CDR3 is CASSLMGGTNTEAFF. The CDR3 DNA follows: TGTGCCAGCAGCTTAATGGGCGGGACGAACACTGAAGCTTTCTTT.